The clone carrying this T cell receptor (beta chain) has only one observation. The sample originates from a study of blood T cell repertoires in COVID-19. Germline V gives CDR1 SGHTA, CDR2 FQGNSA. Trimming took 7 bases from V and 4 from J, leaving 8 bases between them. CDR3 length equals 11 residues. Seattle's enrolled individuals joined amid active infection and were then monitored longitudinally. Under the authors' procedure: Estimated nucleated cell counts came from reference gene primer amplification. Some clones are missing from TCRdb's copy, which holds only in-frame ones; the method was immunoSEQ multiplex PCR. From that table come the V and J calls and clone size; the DNA was used to work out D and trimming. The sample includes about 370,000 clones, around 92% seen only once; the top ten take around 2.8%.

V usage is TRBV7-2 and J usage is TRBJ2-7, with D perhaps TRBD1 (5 bases). Sequenced: peripheral blood. The sequence derives from a woman in her 30s with COVID-19, enrolled during active disease. CDR3 loop: CASTTGYEQYF. For the CDR3, the DNA is TGTGCCAGCACCACAGGTTACGAGCAGTACTTC.